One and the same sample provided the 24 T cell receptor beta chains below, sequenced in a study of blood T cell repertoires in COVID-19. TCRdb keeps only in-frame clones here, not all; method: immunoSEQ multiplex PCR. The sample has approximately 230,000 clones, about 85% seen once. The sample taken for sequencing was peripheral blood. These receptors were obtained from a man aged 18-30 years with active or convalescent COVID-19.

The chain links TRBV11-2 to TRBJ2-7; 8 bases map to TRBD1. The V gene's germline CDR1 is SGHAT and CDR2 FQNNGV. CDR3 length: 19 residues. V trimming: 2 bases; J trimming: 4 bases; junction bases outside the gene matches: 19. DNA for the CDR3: TGTGCCAGCAGCTTAAGGGAAAATAGACAGGGGACAATCGGGTACGAGCAGTACTTC. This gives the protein CASSLRENRQGTIGYEQYF.

CDR3 amino acids: CATIQPGNTEAFF. CDR3 in DNA: TGTGCCACCATCCAGCCAGGCAACACTGAAGCTTTCTTT. J is TRBJ1-1 and V is TRBV10-3; D gene ambiguous. This CDR3 region has 13 residues. V lost 10 bases and J lost 2, with 14 bases in between. The germline gives CDR1 ENHRY, CDR2 SYGVKD.

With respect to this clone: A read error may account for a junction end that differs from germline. The CDR3: CASSLDRFTGTQYF. The DNA for the CDR3 is TGTGCCAGCTCCCTGGACAGATTCACAGGTACGCAGTATTTT. V is TRBV18 and J is TRBJ2-3, with a possible D match to TRBD1 (6 bases). The CDR3 covers 14 residues. The germline gives CDR1 KGHSH, CDR2 LQKENI.

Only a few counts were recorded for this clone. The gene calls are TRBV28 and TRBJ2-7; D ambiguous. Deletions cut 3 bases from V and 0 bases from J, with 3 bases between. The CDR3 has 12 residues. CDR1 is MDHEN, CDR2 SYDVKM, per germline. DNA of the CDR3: TGTGCCAGCAGTTTCATCTCCTACGAGCAGTACTTC. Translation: CASSFISYEQYF.

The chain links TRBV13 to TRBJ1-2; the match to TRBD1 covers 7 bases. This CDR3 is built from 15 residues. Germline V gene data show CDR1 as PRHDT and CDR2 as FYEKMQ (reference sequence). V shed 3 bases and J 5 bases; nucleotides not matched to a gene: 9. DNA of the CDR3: TGTGCCAGCAGCTTGCGGTCACAGGGGATATATGGCTACACCTTC. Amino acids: CASSLRSQGIYGYTF.

The CDR3 DNA sequence: TGTGCCAGCAGCGCCGGGACACTGAACAATGAGCAGTTCTTC. It encodes CASSAGTLNNEQFF. This chain uses TRBV9 with TRBJ2-1; tentative D call: TRBD1 (6 bases). Looked up from germline, CDR1 is SGDLS and CDR2 is YYNGEE. Trimming pared 3 bases from V and 5 bases from J, leaving 12 bases between. The CDR3 is 14 amino acids.

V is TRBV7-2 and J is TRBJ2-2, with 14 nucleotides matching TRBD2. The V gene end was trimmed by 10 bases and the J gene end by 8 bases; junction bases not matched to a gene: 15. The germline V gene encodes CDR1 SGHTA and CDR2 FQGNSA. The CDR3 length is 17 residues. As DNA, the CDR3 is TGTGCCACCCGCATAGGGGGAGGGACTAGCGGGAGTGGGGAGCTGTTTTTT. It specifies CATRIGGGTSGSGELFF.

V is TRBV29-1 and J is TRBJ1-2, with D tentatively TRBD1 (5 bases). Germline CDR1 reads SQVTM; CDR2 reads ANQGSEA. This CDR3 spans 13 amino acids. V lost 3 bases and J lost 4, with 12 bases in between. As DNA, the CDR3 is TGCAGCGTTGACCGGCAGGGAACCTATGGCTACACCTTC. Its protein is CSVDRQGTYGYTF.

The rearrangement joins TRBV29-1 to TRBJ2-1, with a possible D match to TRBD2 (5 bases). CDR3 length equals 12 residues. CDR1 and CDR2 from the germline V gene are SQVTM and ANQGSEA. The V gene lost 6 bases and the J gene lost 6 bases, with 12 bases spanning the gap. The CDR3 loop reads CSVPPGSNEQFF. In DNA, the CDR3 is TGCAGCGTCCCCCCGGGGAGCAATGAGCAGTTCTTC.

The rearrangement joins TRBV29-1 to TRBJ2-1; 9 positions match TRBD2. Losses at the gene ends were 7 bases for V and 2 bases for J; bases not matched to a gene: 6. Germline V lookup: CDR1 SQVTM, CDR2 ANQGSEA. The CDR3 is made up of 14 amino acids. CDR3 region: CSELTSGTYNEQFF. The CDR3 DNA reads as TGCAGCGAGTTGACTAGCGGAACCTACAATGAGCAGTTCTTC.

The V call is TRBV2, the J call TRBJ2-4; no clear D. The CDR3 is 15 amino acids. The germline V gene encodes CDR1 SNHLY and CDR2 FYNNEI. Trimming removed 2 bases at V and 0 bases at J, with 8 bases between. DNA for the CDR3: TGTGCCAGCAGTGAATTGGCACCAGCCAAAAACATTCAGTACTTC. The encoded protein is CASSELAPAKNIQYF.

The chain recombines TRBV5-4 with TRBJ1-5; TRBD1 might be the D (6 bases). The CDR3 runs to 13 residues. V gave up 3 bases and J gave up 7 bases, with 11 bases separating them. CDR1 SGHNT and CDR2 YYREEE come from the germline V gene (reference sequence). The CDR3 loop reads CASSSDRHQPQHF. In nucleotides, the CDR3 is TGTGCCAGCAGCTCGGACAGACACCAGCCCCAGCATTTT.

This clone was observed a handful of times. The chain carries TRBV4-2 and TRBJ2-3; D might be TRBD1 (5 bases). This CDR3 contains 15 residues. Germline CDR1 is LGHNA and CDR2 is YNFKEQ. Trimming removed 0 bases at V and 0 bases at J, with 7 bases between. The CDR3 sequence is CASSQDWGSTDTQYF. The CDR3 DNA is TGTGCCAGCAGCCAAGATTGGGGCAGCACAGATACGCAGTATTTT.

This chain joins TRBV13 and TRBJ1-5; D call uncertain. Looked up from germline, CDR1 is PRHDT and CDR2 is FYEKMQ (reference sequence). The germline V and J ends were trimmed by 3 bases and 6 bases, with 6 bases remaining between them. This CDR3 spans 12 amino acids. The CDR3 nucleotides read TGTGCCAGCAGCTTGGGAGTTCAGCCCCAGCATTTT. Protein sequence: CASSLGVQPQHF.

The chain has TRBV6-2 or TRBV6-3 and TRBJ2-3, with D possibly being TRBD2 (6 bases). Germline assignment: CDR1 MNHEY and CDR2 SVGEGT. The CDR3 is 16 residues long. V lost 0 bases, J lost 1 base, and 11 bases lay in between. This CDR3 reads CASSYSTLAGTDTQYF. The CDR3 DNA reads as TGTGCCAGCAGTTACTCGACACTAGCCGGCACAGATACGCAGTATTTT.

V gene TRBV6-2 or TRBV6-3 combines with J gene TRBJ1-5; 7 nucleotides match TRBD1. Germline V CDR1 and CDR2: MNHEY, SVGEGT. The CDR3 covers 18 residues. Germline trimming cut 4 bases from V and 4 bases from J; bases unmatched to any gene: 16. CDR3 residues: CASSSLRRQGIRNQPQHF. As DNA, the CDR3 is TGTGCCAGCAGTTCCTTACGACGACAGGGAATACGGAATCAGCCCCAGCATTTT.

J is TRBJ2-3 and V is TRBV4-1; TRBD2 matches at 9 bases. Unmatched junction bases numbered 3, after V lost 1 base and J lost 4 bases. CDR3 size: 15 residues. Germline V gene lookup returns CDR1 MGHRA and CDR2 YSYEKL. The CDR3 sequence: CASSQGAGGPDTQYF. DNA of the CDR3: TGCGCCAGCAGCCAAGGAGCGGGAGGTCCAGATACGCAGTATTTT.

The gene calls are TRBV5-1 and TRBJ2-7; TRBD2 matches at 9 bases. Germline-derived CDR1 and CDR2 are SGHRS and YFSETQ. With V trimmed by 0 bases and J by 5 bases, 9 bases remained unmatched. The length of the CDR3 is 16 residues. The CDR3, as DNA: TGCGCCAGCAGCTTGGGAGTGGGCGGGGGGGCCCACGAGCAGTACTTC. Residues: CASSLGVGGGAHEQYF.

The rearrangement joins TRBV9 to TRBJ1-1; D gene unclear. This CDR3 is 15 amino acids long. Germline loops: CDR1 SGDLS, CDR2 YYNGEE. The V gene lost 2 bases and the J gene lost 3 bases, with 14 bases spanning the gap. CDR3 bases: TGTGCCAGCAGCGTCAGGACTCTAGAGGACACTGAAGCTTTCTTT. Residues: CASSVRTLEDTEAFF.

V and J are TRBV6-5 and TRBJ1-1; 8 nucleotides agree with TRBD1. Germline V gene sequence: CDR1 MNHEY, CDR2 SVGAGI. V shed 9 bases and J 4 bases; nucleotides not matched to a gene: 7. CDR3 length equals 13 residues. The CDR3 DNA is TGTGCCAGTTTTCGGACAGGGCGCACTGAAGCTTTCTTT. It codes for CASFRTGRTEAFF.

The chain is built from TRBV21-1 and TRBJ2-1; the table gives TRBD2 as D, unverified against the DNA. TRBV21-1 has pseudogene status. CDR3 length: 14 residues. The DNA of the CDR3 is TGTGCCAGCAGCAACGAGCGGGAGGGTGATGAGCAGTTCTTC. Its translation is CASSNEREGDEQFF.

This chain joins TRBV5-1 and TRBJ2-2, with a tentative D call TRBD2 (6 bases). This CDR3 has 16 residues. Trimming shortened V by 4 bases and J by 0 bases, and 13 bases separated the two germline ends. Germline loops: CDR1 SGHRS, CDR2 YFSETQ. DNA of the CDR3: TGCGCCAGCAGCCCCCGGGGACTGTCGAACACCGGGGAGCTGTTTTTT. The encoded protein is CASSPRGLSNTGELFF.

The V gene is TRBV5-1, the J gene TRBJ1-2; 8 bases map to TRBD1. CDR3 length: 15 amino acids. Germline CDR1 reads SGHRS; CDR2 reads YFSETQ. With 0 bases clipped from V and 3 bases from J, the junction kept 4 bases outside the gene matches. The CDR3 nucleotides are TGCGCCAGCAGCTTGGACCAGGGGGCATACTATGGCTACACCTTC. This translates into CASSLDQGAYYGYTF. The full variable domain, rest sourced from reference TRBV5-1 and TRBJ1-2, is KAGVTQTPRYLIKTRGQQVTLSCSPISGHRSVSWYQQTPGQGLQFLFEYFSETQRNKGNFPGRFSGRQFSNSRSEMNVSTLELGDSALYLCASSLDQGAYYGYTFGSGTRLTVV.

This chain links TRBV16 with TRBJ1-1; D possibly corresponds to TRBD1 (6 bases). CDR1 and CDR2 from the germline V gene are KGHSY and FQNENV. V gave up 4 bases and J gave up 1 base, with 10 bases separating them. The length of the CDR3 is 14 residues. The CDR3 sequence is CASSPPRGNTEAFF. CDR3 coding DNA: TGTGCCAGCAGCCCCCCCAGGGGGAACACTGAAGCTTTCTTT.